One sample yielded the 18 T cell receptor beta chains listed below, sequenced in a study of PD-L1 blockade in urothelial cancer. Produced via immunoSEQ multiplex PCR; TCRdb's table is partial and in-frame only. The sample yields about 91,000 clones, roughly 80% seen once. The time point is: peripheral blood 6 weeks after treatment start. Sequencing used PBMCs, obtained around atezolizumab (anti-PD-L1) treatment. The receptors were gathered from a man between 65 and 85 years old with urothelial cancer.

V gene TRBV6-5 combines with J gene TRBJ1-3; D remains ambiguous. The length of the CDR3 is 15 residues. In germline, CDR1 is MNHEY, CDR2 SVGAGI. Trimming left V 4 bases short and J 1 base short, with 11 bases between. CDR3 loop: CASSSEGPSGNTIYF. CDR3 nucleotides: TGTGCCAGCAGTTCCGAGGGCCCGTCTGGAAACACCATATATTTT.

This chain connects TRBV2 to TRBJ2-1; 11 nucleotides align to TRBD2. Losses at the gene ends were 2 bases for V and 3 bases for J; bases not matched to a gene: 3. The CDR3 is 16 amino acids. Looked up from germline, CDR1 is SNHLY and CDR2 is FYNNEI. As DNA, the CDR3 is TGTGCCAGCAGTGAATCCACTAGCGGGGGCTACAATGAGCAGTTCTTC. As protein: CASSESTSGGYNEQFF.

CDR3 loop: CASSSDRGETQYF. The CDR3 DNA follows: TGTGCCAGCAGCTCGGACAGGGGAGAGACCCAGTACTTC. The V gene is TRBV11-2, the J gene TRBJ2-5; 9 bases match TRBD1. There are 13 residues in the CDR3. Germline V gene lookup returns CDR1 SGHAT and CDR2 FQNNGV. V shed 4 bases and J 4 bases; nucleotides not matched to a gene: 1.

The V call is TRBV6-5, the J call TRBJ1-2, with D uncertain. V was cut by 8 bases and J by 0 bases, with 10 bases left in between. This CDR3 is built from 13 residues. Germline V gene data show CDR1 as MNHEY and CDR2 as SVGAGI. CDR3 protein: CASGRETNYGYTF. DNA for the CDR3: TGTGCCAGCGGGAGGGAAACTAACTATGGCTACACCTTC.

The rearrangement links TRBV30 to TRBJ2-7; the D gene is possibly TRBD2 (5 bases). Trimming removed 5 bases at V and 2 bases at J, with 10 bases between. The CDR3 loop spans 12 amino acids. Germline CDR1 is GTSNPN and CDR2 is SVGIG (reference sequence). The CDR3 loop is CAWAGEAYEQYF. In DNA form, the CDR3 reads TGTGCCTGGGCCGGGGAAGCCTACGAGCAGTACTTC.

This clone has more than one count but fewer than ten. The chain's CDR3 is CASSLGEPRSYNEQFF. Here the CDR3 DNA reads TGTGCCAGCAGTTTAGGGGAGCCCCGCTCCTACAATGAGCAGTTCTTC. The chain links TRBV27 to TRBJ2-1; the D gene is possibly TRBD2 (5 bases). The germline V and J ends were trimmed by 2 bases and 0 bases, with 11 bases remaining between them. Germline V gene sequence: CDR1 MNHEY, CDR2 SMNVEV (reference sequence). This CDR3 is 16 amino acids long.

V is TRBV7-8 and J is TRBJ1-5, with 8 bases matching TRBD1. This CDR3 comprises 16 residues. Germline V CDR1 and CDR2: SGHVS, FQNEAQ. V lost 4 bases and J lost 4; bases outside the gene matches: 9. The CDR3 region has the DNA TGTGCCAGCAGCTCGCAGAAGGGACAGGAAAATCAGCCCCAGCATTTT. Protein sequence: CASSSQKGQENQPQHF.

The chain recombines TRBV10-1 with TRBJ1-1; 7 bases line up with TRBD1. The germline gives CDR1 WNHNN, CDR2 SYGVQD (reference sequence). V lost 8 bases, J lost 4 bases, and 19 bases stayed unmatched. The CDR3 length is 17 residues. CDR3 residues: CASQYHQTGNGSTEAFF. The CDR3 DNA reads as TGCGCCAGCCAATACCACCAGACAGGGAACGGAAGCACTGAAGCTTTCTTT.

The chain combines TRBV6-1 with TRBJ2-2, with 10 bases identical to TRBD1. Germline trimming cut 6 bases from V and 4 bases from J; bases unmatched to any gene: 5. CDR1 is MNHNS and CDR2 is SASEGT in the germline V gene. The CDR3 loop spans 15 amino acids. The CDR3 DNA is TGTGCCAGCAGCTGGACAGGGGGTCGCACCGGGGAGCTGTTTTTT. This encodes CASSWTGGRTGELFF.

V gene TRBV5-1 combines with J gene TRBJ1-1, with 8 bases identical to TRBD1. The junction had 3 bases not matched to a gene; V was cut back by 1 base and J by 4 bases. CDR1 is SGHRS and CDR2 is YFSETQ in the germline V gene. The length of the CDR3 is 14 residues. CDR3 protein: CASSLQGARTEAFF. CDR3 in DNA: TGCGCCAGCAGCTTGCAGGGGGCCCGCACTGAAGCTTTCTTT. The full variable domain, completed using reference TRBV5-1 and TRBJ1-1, is KAGVTQTPRYLIKTRGQQVTLSCSPISGHRSVSWYQQTPGQGLQFLFEYFSETQRNKGNFPGRFSGRQFSNSRSEMNVSTLELGDSALYLCASSLQGARTEAFFGQGTRLTVV.

Only one count was recorded for this clone. The CDR3 coding sequence is TGTGCCAGCAGTTTCCATAGAGGCACAGATACGCAGTATTTT. Translated: CASSFHRGTDTQYF. V is TRBV27 and J is TRBJ2-3, with D unresolved. The V and J ends lost 3 bases and 1 base respectively, with 8 bases between them. CDR1 and CDR2 (germline): MNHEY, SMNVEV (reference sequence). This CDR3 contains 14 residues.

DNA for the CDR3: TGTGCCAGCAGCTTGGGGACTAGCGGGACGGGCGGGGAGCTGTTTTTT. This translates into CASSLGTSGTGGELFF. This rearrangement joins TRBV11-3 to TRBJ2-2; 13 bases are a match to TRBD2. The germline CDR1 and CDR2 sequences are SGHNT and YENEEA. Trimming removed 3 bases from V and 7 bases from J; junction bases left unmatched: 5. This CDR3 is 16 amino acids long. Complete variable domain (other parts from reference TRBV11-3 and TRBJ2-2): EAGVVQSPRYKIIEKKQPVAFWCNPISGHNTLYWYLQNLGQGPELLIRYENEEAVDDSQLPKDRFSAERLKGVDSTLKIQPAELGDSAVYLCASSLGTSGTGGELFFGEGSRLTVL.

The rearrangement uses TRBV10-1 and TRBJ2-5, with D possibly being TRBD2 (6 bases). CDR3 length: 16 residues. Germline values: CDR1 WNHNN, CDR2 SYGVQD (reference sequence). With 2 bases removed from V and 0 bases from J, the gap between germline ends came to 13 bases. DNA for the CDR3: TGCGCCAGCAGTGAGGCTAGCGCGGAACACCAAGAGACCCAGTACTTC. Translating gives CASSEASAEHQETQYF.

The CDR3 loop is CASSVSGTSGTYEQYF. CDR3 sequence (DNA): TGTGCCAGCAGCGTGTCGGGGACTAGCGGTACCTACGAGCAGTACTTC. The gene calls are TRBV9 and TRBJ2-7, with 11 bases identical to TRBD2. There are 16 residues in the CDR3. After removal of 2 bases from V and 2 bases from J, the junction contained 6 bases not matched to a gene. Germline loops: CDR1 SGDLS, CDR2 YYNGEE.

The CDR3 sequence is CASTRTTGPYEQYF. The CDR3 nucleotides read TGTGCCAGCACCCGGACCACAGGGCCCTACGAGCAGTACTTC. V usage is TRBV6-5 and J usage is TRBJ2-7, with D perhaps matching TRBD1 (6 bases). Germline CDR1 reads MNHEY; CDR2 reads SVGAGI. This CDR3 comprises 14 residues. With 7 bases removed from V and 2 bases from J, the gap between germline ends came to 15 bases.

The chain is built from TRBV7-6 and TRBJ1-4; 9 bases are a match to TRBD1. Per germline, CDR1 SGHVS and CDR2 FNYEAQ. The CDR3 contains 15 residues. The V and J ends lost 5 bases and 8 bases, in that order; junction bases with no gene match: 9. The CDR3 nucleotides read TGTGCCAGCAGCAGATCGGGACAGGGCGGCGAAAAACTGTTTTTT. Translation gives CASSRSGQGGEKLFF.

The CDR3 here is CASRGQGIQPQHF. CDR3 nucleotides: TGTGCCAGCAGGGGACAGGGGATTCAGCCCCAGCATTTT. V usage is TRBV27 and J usage is TRBJ1-5, with 10 bases fitting TRBD1. This CDR3 spans 13 amino acids. Germline V gives CDR1 MNHEY, CDR2 SMNVEV (reference sequence). Trimming took 6 bases from V and 6 from J; bases not matched to a gene: 2.

The rearrangement joins TRBV5-1 to TRBJ2-7; D not resolved. Germline values: CDR1 SGHRS, CDR2 YFSETQ. V lost 1 base and J lost 2, with 13 bases in between. CDR3 size: 15 residues. This chain's CDR3 is CASSLIGRFTYEQYF. CDR3 nucleotide sequence: TGCGCCAGCAGCTTGATCGGCAGGTTTACCTACGAGCAGTACTTC.